What follows are 3 T cell receptor beta chains derived from one specimen sequenced in a study of graft-versus-host responses after intestinal transplantation. No antigens are known for them. TCRdb's copy holds only in-frame clones and misses some; the assay was immunoSEQ multiplex PCR. The data show 89,000 or so clones, with about four fifths seen just once and about 0.8% held by the top ten. Specimen: unstimulated CD4+ T cells sorted from spleen or lymph node cells, collected before intestinal transplant. The source of these receptors is a human donor who received an intestinal transplant.

This chain connects TRBV18 to TRBJ2-3, with 11 bases matching TRBD1. Germline V gene data show CDR1 as KGHSH and CDR2 as LQKENI. The V gene end was trimmed by 3 bases and the J gene end by 12 bases; junction bases not matched to a gene: 5. There are 13 residues in the CDR3. The CDR3 bases are TGTGCCAGCTCACCGGGACAGGGGGGCCTACAGTATTTT. Amino acids: CASSPGQGGLQYF.

In this sample, this clone turned up once. The chain carries TRBV27 and TRBJ2-5; 9 positions agree with TRBD2. V was pared by 5 bases and J by 4 bases, with 14 bases of the junction left unmatched. CDR1 MNHEY and CDR2 SMNVEV come from the germline V gene (reference sequence). The CDR3 is 17 residues long. In DNA form, the CDR3 reads TGTGCCAGCAGTCCCTTTGGCGGGGGGGGATCCGGAGAGACCCAGTACTTC. Its protein is CASSPFGGGGSGETQYF.

This chain uses TRBV28 with TRBJ2-5; 9 nucleotides agree with TRBD2. Germline assignment: CDR1 MDHEN and CDR2 SYDVKM. The V and J ends lost 7 bases and 4 bases, in that order; junction bases with no gene match: 13. The CDR3 is 16 amino acids. Here the CDR3 DNA reads TGTGCCAGCATCAAAGCAGCGGGGGGAGGGGGAGAGACCCAGTACTTC. The encoded protein is CASIKAAGGGGETQYF.